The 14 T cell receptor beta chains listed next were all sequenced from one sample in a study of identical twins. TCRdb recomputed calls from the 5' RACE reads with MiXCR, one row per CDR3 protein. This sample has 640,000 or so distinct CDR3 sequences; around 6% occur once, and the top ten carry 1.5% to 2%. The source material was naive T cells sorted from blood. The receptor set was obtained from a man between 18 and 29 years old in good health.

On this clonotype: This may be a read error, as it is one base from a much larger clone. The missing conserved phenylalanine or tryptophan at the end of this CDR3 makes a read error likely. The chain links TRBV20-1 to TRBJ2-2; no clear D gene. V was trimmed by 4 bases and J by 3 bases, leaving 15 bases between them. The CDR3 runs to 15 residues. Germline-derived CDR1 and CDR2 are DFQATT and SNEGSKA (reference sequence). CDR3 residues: CSAKNPTLDTGELFL. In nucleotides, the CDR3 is TGCAGTGCTAAGAACCCAACGTTGGACACCGGGGAGCTGTTTCTT.

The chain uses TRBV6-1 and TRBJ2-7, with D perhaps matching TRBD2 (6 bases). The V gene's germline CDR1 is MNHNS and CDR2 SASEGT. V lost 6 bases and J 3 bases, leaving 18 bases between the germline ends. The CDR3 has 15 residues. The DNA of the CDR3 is TGTGCCAGCAGGCCAACTAGCTTAGCTAACTACGAGCAGTACGTC. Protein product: CASRPTSLANYEQYV.

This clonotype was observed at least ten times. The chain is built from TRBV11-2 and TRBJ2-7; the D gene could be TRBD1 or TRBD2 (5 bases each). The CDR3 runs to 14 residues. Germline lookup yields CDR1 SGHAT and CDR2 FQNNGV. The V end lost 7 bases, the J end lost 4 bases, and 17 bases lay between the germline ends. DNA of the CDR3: TGTGCCAGCACCCGGCCAGAGGGGTGGTACGAGCAGTACTTC. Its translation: CASTRPEGWYEQYF.

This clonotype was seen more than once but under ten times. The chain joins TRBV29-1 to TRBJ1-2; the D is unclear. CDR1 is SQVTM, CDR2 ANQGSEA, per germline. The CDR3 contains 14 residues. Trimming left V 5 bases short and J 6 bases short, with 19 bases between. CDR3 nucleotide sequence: TGCAGCGTTCGTGGGCGTTGGAACCCAGATGGCTACACCTTC. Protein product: CSVRGRWNPDGYTF.

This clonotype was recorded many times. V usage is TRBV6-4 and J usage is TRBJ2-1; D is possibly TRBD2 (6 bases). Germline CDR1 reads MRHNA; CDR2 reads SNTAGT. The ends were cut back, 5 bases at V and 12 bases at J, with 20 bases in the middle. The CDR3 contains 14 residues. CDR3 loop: CASSLSPGSLGQFF. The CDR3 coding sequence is TGTGCCAGCAGTTTAAGCCCCGGGAGTCTGGGGCAGTTCTTC.

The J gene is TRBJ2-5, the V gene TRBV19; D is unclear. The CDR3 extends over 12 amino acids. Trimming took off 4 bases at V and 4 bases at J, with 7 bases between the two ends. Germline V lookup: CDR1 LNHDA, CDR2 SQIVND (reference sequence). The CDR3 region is CASSKVAETQYF. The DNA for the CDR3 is TGTGCCAGTAGTAAGGTCGCAGAGACCCAGTACTTC.

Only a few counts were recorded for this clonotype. CDR3 in DNA: TGTGCCAGCAGCGCCGGGACTAGCGGAACCCAAGAGACCCAGTACTTC. Protein sequence: CASSAGTSGTQETQYF. The chain couples TRBV9 to TRBJ2-5; 11 bases fit TRBD2. V lost 3 bases, J lost 1 base, and 5 bases stayed unmatched. CDR1 SGDLS and CDR2 YYNGEE come from the germline V gene. The CDR3 is 16 amino acids.

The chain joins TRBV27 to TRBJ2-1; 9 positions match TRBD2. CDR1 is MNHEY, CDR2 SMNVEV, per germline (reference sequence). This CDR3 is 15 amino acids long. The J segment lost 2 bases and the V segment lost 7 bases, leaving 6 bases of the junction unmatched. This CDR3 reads CASTSPSGAYNEQFF. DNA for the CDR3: TGTGCCAGCACCTCCCCTAGCGGGGCCTACAATGAGCAGTTCTTC.

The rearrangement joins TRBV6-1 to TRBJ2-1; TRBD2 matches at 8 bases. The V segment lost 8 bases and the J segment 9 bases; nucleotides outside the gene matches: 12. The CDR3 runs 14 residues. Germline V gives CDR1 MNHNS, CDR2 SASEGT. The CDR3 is CASGGAGVGREQFF. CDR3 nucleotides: TGTGCCAGCGGGGGAGCGGGAGTGGGCCGTGAGCAGTTCTTC.

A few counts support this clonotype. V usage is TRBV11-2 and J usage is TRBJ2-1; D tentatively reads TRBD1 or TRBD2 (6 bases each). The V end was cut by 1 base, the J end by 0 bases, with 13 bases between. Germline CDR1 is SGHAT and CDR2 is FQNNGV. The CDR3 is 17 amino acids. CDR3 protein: CASSLVFEGGSYNEQFF. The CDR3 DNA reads TGTGCCAGCAGCTTAGTTTTCGAGGGGGGCTCCTACAATGAGCAGTTCTTC.

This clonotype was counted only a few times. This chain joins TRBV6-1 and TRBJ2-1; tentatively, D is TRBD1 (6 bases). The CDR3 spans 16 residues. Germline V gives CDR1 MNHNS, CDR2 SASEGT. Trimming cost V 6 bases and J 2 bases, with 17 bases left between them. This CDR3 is CASRAGVTRPYNEQFF. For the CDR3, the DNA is TGTGCCAGCAGGGCAGGGGTCACACGGCCCTACAATGAGCAGTTCTTC.

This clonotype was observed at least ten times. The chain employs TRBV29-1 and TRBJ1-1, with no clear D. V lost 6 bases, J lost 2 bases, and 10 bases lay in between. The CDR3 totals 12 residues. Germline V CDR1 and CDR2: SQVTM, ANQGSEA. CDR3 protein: CSVVPTNTEAFF. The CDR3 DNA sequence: TGCAGCGTCGTACCAACCAACACTGAAGCTTTCTTT.

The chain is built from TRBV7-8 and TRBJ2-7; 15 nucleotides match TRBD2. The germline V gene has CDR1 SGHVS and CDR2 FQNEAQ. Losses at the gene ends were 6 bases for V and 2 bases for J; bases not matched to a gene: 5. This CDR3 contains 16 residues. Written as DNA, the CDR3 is TGTGCCAGCAGGGGACTAGCGGGAGGTTTACCCTACGAGCAGTACTTC. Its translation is CASRGLAGGLPYEQYF.

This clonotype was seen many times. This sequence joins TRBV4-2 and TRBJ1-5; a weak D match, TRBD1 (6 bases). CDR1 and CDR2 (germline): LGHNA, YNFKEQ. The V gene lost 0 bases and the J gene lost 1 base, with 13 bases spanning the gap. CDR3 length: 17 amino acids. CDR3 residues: CASSQEGGGNSNQPQHF. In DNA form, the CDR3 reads TGTGCCAGCAGCCAAGAAGGGGGAGGTAACAGCAATCAGCCCCAGCATTTT.